These 3 T cell receptor beta chains were sequenced from one sample in a study of beta chain features in type 1 diabetes. The whole isolated RNA underwent reverse transcription, so sequencing captured expressed TCRB transcripts. Assay used: immunoSEQ multiplex PCR; TCRdb lists only in-frame clones, some missing. In the table there are around 430,000 clones, over 25% of which are singletons. The sequenced sample consisted of naive CD4+ T cells from blood. All receptors derive from a man aged 18 to 29 in good health.

This clone has only one observation. The chain is built from TRBV27 and TRBJ2-3, with 13 bases identical to TRBD2. Per the germline V gene, CDR1 is MNHEY and CDR2 is SMNVEV (reference sequence). V gave up 5 bases and J gave up 6 bases; unmatched junction bases: 17. The CDR3 contains 19 residues. The CDR3 DNA follows: TGTGCCAGCAGTCGAACGACTAGCGGGAGGCCCCCCACACGGGATACGCAGTATTTT. Its translation: CASSRTTSGRPPTRDTQYF.

This clone was detected only once. The chain carries TRBV4-3 and TRBJ2-3, with 9 positions matching TRBD2. Trimming cost V 0 bases and J 1 base; bases outside gene matches: 5. This CDR3 spans 17 amino acids. Germline V lookup: CDR1 LGHNA, CDR2 YSLEER. The CDR3 here is CASSQDAVAGGTDTQYF. As DNA, the CDR3 is TGCGCCAGCAGCCAAGATGCGGTAGCGGGGGGCACAGATACGCAGTATTTT.

This clone occurred a few times. The chain combines TRBV11-3 with TRBJ1-1, with D unresolved. The CDR3 is made up of 13 amino acids. The germline gives CDR1 SGHNT, CDR2 YENEEA. V was shortened by 0 bases and J by 3 bases, with 5 bases between the two germline ends. The CDR3 DNA sequence: TGTGCCAGCAGCTTAGAACAGCACACTGAAGCTTTCTTT. As protein: CASSLEQHTEAFF.